These 31 T cell receptor beta chains came from one sample sequenced in a study of blood T cell repertoires in COVID-19. Using immunoSEQ multiplex PCR, the repertoire was profiled, and TCRdb retains in-frame clones only, with some absent. The repertoire holds some 310,000 clones, with around nine tenths as singletons. The sequenced sample was peripheral blood. All receptors come from a man aged 50-60 years with active or convalescent COVID-19.

The V gene is TRBV6-5, the J gene TRBJ2-1; the match to TRBD1 covers 8 bases. Trimming removed 6 bases from V and 4 bases from J; junction bases left unmatched: 5. The CDR3 is 14 amino acids. Germline V lookup: CDR1 MNHEY, CDR2 SVGAGI. The CDR3 loop reads CASRAGTGYNEQFF. CDR3 DNA sequence: TGTGCCAGCAGAGCCGGGACAGGATACAATGAGCAGTTCTTC.

The chain combines TRBV19 with TRBJ1-1, with D tentatively TRBD1 (6 bases). Germline assignment: CDR1 LNHDA and CDR2 SQIVND (reference sequence). Trimming shortened V by 4 bases and J by 1 base, and 22 bases separated the two germline ends. This CDR3 is 18 amino acids long. CDR3: CASSRQGTPERTNTEAFF. The CDR3 nucleotides read TGTGCCAGTAGTAGGCAAGGGACACCTGAGAGAACGAACACTGAAGCTTTCTTT.

The chain carries TRBV28 and TRBJ1-5; 9 bases are shared with TRBD1. The CDR3 has 17 residues. With V trimmed by 2 bases and J by 4 bases, 9 bases remained unmatched. Germline CDR1 reads MDHEN; CDR2 reads SYDVKM. CDR3 sequence: CASSLRATGGRNQPQHF. CDR3 nucleotide sequence: TGTGCCAGCAGTTTACGGGCGACAGGGGGACGGAATCAGCCCCAGCATTTT. Combining the CDR3 with reference TRBV28 and TRBJ1-5 gives the whole variable domain DVKVTQSSRYLVKRTGEKVFLECVQDMDHENMFWYRQDPGLGLRLIYFSYDVKMKEKGDIPEGYSVSREKKERFSLILESASTNQTSMYLCASSLRATGGRNQPQHFGDGTRLSIL.

Here the CDR3 DNA reads TGCGCCAGCAGCCCAGGGATCACAACTAATGAAAAACTGTTTTTT. Amino acid sequence: CASSPGITTNEKLFF. J is TRBJ1-4 and V is TRBV5-1, with D tentatively TRBD1 (5 bases). This CDR3 has 15 amino acids. Deletions cut 4 bases from V and 0 bases from J, with 10 bases between. Germline CDR1 SGHRS, CDR2 YFSETQ.

The chain employs TRBV5-4 and TRBJ1-2, with 7 bases matching TRBD1. J gave up 9 bases and V 3 bases, and 8 bases lay outside the gene matches. The CDR3 sequence is 13 residues long. Germline V lookup: CDR1 SGHNT, CDR2 YYREEE (reference sequence). CDR3 protein: CASSSGQVLSYTF. The DNA for the CDR3 is TGTGCCAGCAGCTCCGGACAGGTTTTAAGCTACACCTTC.

In its sample, this clone was seen a few times. This chain connects TRBV11-2 to TRBJ2-3; 8 nucleotides agree with TRBD2. This CDR3 spans 16 amino acids. From germline, CDR1 is SGHAT and CDR2 FQNNGV. V shed 0 bases and J 6 bases; nucleotides not matched to a gene: 8. The CDR3 bases are TGTGCCAGCAGCTTAGATATTGCGGGGGGCATGGATACGCAGTATTTT. Translation: CASSLDIAGGMDTQYF.

This chain connects TRBV23-1 to TRBJ2-7; 11 bases are a match to TRBD1. TRBV23-1 is recorded as an ORF, its role being uncertain. V trimming: 4 bases; J trimming: 3 bases; junction bases outside the gene matches: 8. The CDR3 loop spans 16 amino acids. CDR3 bases: TGCGCCAGCAGTCCCTATGGGACAGGGGGTCGCTACGAGCAGTACTTC. Residues: CASSPYGTGGRYEQYF.

The chain links TRBV28 to TRBJ1-2; TRBD1 agrees at 10 bases. This CDR3 has 15 amino acids. Germline V gives CDR1 MDHEN, CDR2 SYDVKM. Germline trimming cut 4 bases from V and 3 bases from J; bases unmatched to any gene: 5. CDR3 in DNA: TGTGCCAGCAGTTCGTGGGACAGGGGTTACTATGGCTACACCTTC. As protein: CASSSWDRGYYGYTF.

The chain carries TRBV9 and TRBJ1-1, with 9 bases aligning to TRBD1. Germline V gives CDR1 SGDLS, CDR2 YYNGEE. V gave up 4 bases and J gave up 5 bases; unmatched junction bases: 9. The length of the CDR3 is 15 residues. The CDR3 region is CASSPEGQGRTEAFF. CDR3 in DNA: TGTGCCAGCAGCCCCGAAGGACAGGGGAGGACTGAAGCTTTCTTT.

V is TRBV6-5 and J is TRBJ2-5; unclear D gene. CDR1 is MNHEY and CDR2 is SVGAGI in the germline V gene. Trimming pared 7 bases from V and 0 bases from J, leaving 15 bases between. The CDR3 totals 15 residues. The CDR3, as DNA: TGTGCCAGCACCGAAACGAGTGACAACCAAGAGACCCAGTACTTC. Its protein is CASTETSDNQETQYF.

The rearrangement joins TRBV28 to TRBJ1-1; D gene ambiguous. The ends were cut back, 3 bases at V and 7 bases at J, with 12 bases in the middle. Germline CDR1 is MDHEN and CDR2 is SYDVKM. The CDR3 is 13 residues long. The CDR3 loop reads CASSFTVSIEAFF. DNA of the CDR3: TGTGCCAGCAGTTTTACAGTTTCGATTGAAGCTTTCTTT.

The V and J genes are TRBV2 and TRBJ2-1; the match to TRBD1 covers 8 bases. The CDR3 contains 12 residues. CDR1 is SNHLY, CDR2 FYNNEI, per germline. V trimming: 5 bases; J trimming: 14 bases; junction bases outside the gene matches: 8. CDR3 in amino acids: CASSLLGQAKFF. CDR3 coding DNA: TGTGCCAGCAGTCTGTTGGGACAGGCAAAGTTCTTC.

This clone has a single count. The chain employs TRBV28 and TRBJ1-2; D possibly corresponds to TRBD1 (6 bases). The CDR3 totals 13 residues. Germline-derived CDR1 and CDR2 are MDHEN and SYDVKM. V was pared by 5 bases and J by 2 bases, with 9 bases between. CDR3 sequence reads: CASSETGNYGYTF. The CDR3 DNA reads as TGTGCCAGCAGTGAAACAGGGAACTATGGCTACACCTTC.

The chain joins TRBV30 to TRBJ1-5; 7 bases are shared with TRBD1. This CDR3 has 14 residues. Trimming removed 2 bases from V and 3 bases from J; junction bases left unmatched: 4. Germline-derived CDR1 and CDR2 are GTSNPN and SVGIG (reference sequence). DNA for the CDR3: TGTGCCTGGAGTACAGGGGTATACAATCAGCCCCAGCATTTT. Encoded protein: CAWSTGVYNQPQHF.

The chain couples TRBV18 to TRBJ2-3; 7 bases are shared with TRBD1. Germline V gene data show CDR1 as KGHSH and CDR2 as LQKENI. Trimming removed 6 bases from V and 1 base from J; junction bases left unmatched: 10. The CDR3 runs 16 residues. CDR3 in amino acids: CASSQQGPRGTDTQYF. Written as DNA, the CDR3 is TGTGCCAGCTCCCAACAGGGGCCCAGGGGCACAGATACGCAGTATTTT.

V gene TRBV28 combines with J gene TRBJ2-5, with 7 bases lining up with TRBD1. Trimming at V came to 3 bases and at J to 4 bases, leaving 5 bases not matched to a gene. The length of the CDR3 is 14 residues. Germline CDR1 is MDHEN and CDR2 is SYDVKM. The CDR3 DNA reads TGTGCCAGCAGTTTGGAAAGGGGGCGAGAGACCCAGTACTTC. Translating it yields CASSLERGRETQYF.

The genes are TRBV7-3 and TRBJ2-5, with D maybe TRBD1 (5 bases). The CDR3 length is 14 residues. V was cut by 2 bases and J by 3 bases, with 10 bases left in between. The germline V gene has CDR1 SGHTA and CDR2 FQGTGA. The CDR3 region is CASSLSGLEETQYF. CDR3 DNA: TGTGCCAGCAGCTTATCAGGGTTGGAAGAGACCCAGTACTTC.

Turning to this clone: One end of the junction does not line up with germline, which may come from a read error. V is TRBV5-1 and J is TRBJ2-7; the match to TRBD1 covers 7 bases. The V gene's germline CDR1 is SGHRS and CDR2 YFSETQ. CDR3 length: 17 amino acids. The CDR3 DNA sequence: TGCGCCAGCAGCTTGGGAGGCGTAACAGGGGTATCCTCCGAGCAGTACTTC. Residues: CASSLGGVTGVSSEQYF.

The chain recombines TRBV28 with TRBJ1-1, with TRBD1 as a possible D gene (6 bases). The germline V gene has CDR1 MDHEN and CDR2 SYDVKM. The CDR3 is 14 residues long. Trimming removed 5 bases at V and 4 bases at J, with 14 bases between. CDR3 DNA: TGTGCCAGCAGTCCAGGGGCCGCGGCCACTGAAGCTTTCTTT. The encoded protein is CASSPGAAATEAFF.

This chain joins TRBV2 and TRBJ2-2; 8 positions match TRBD1. This CDR3 is built from 13 residues. The V and J ends lost 6 bases and 5 bases, in that order; junction bases with no gene match: 2. Germline CDR1 SNHLY, CDR2 FYNNEI. The CDR3 region has the DNA TGTGCCAGCAGACAGGGGGTGACCGGGGAGCTGTTTTTT. Translating gives CASRQGVTGELFF.

This chain links TRBV5-8 with TRBJ2-6; TRBD1 matches 8 bases. From germline, CDR1 is SGHTS and CDR2 YDEGEE. CDR3 length: 16 residues. The junction had 3 bases not matched to a gene; V was cut back by 1 base and J by 3 bases. The DNA of the CDR3 is TGTGCCAGCAGCTTGCAGGGGGCGCATGGGGCCAACGTCCTGACTTTC. Its protein is CASSLQGAHGANVLTF.

The chain recombines TRBV2 with TRBJ1-1; 9 positions match TRBD1. V trimming: 6 bases; J trimming: 7 bases; junction bases outside the gene matches: 6. The CDR3 consists of 13 residues. Germline lookup yields CDR1 SNHLY and CDR2 FYNNEI. CDR3 sequence: CASRVQGADEAFF. CDR3 in DNA: TGTGCCAGCAGAGTACAGGGGGCGGATGAAGCTTTCTTT.

V usage is TRBV6-2 or TRBV6-3 and J usage is TRBJ2-3; 15 nucleotides line up with TRBD2. CDR3 length: 17 residues. J lost 2 bases, V lost 4 bases, and 4 bases had no gene match. CDR1 is MNHEY, CDR2 SVGEGT, per germline. The CDR3 is CASSWTSGGGPTDTQYF. The CDR3 nucleotides read TGTGCCAGCAGTTGGACTAGCGGGGGGGGCCCCACAGATACGCAGTATTTT.

The CDR3 sequence: CASSPLGDTSTDTQYF. The CDR3 region has the DNA TGTGCCAGCTCACCACTGGGAGATACTAGCACAGATACGCAGTATTTT. This chain links TRBV18 with TRBJ2-3; weak D call: TRBD2 (5 bases). V was clipped by 1 base and J by 0 bases, with 11 bases between them. The CDR3 runs 16 residues. Germline CDR1 reads KGHSH; CDR2 reads LQKENI. Looking up the rest from reference TRBV18 and TRBJ2-3 gives the full variable domain: NAGVMQNPRHLVRRRGQEARLRCSPMKGHSHVYWYRQLPEEGLKFMVYLQKENIIDESGMPKERFSAEFPKEGPSILRIQQVVRGDSAAYFCASSPLGDTSTDTQYFGPGTRLTVL.

V is TRBV25-1 and J is TRBJ1-2, with no clear D. The V gene's germline CDR1 is MGHDK and CDR2 SYGVNS. Trimming pared 5 bases from V and 6 bases from J, leaving 19 bases between. The CDR3 is 15 residues long. CDR3 loop: CASSKRTGGVDGYTF. CDR3 sequence (DNA): TGTGCCAGCAGTAAAAGGACTGGCGGGGTTGATGGCTACACCTTC.

This clone was recorded a few times. At the DNA level, this CDR3 is encoded by other sequences in the same sample as well. The chain links TRBV9 to TRBJ1-3; D is ambiguous. V dropped 0 bases and J dropped 0 bases, with 7 bases sitting between them. The CDR3 is 15 amino acids. The V gene's germline CDR1 is SGDLS and CDR2 YYNGEE. Here the CDR3 reads CASSVGGSSGNTIYF. CDR3 nucleotides: TGTGCCAGCAGCGTAGGAGGCAGCTCTGGAAACACCATATATTTT.

This clone was found many times. The J gene is TRBJ1-5, the V gene TRBV4-1; TRBD1 aligns across 7 bases. The germline V gene has CDR1 MGHRA and CDR2 YSYEKL. There are 16 residues in the CDR3. The V and J ends lost 7 bases and 5 bases, in that order; junction bases with no gene match: 14. The chain's CDR3 is CASTPGATGRDQPQHF. In DNA, the CDR3 is TGCGCCAGCACACCGGGGGCGACAGGGCGAGATCAGCCCCAGCATTTT.

V is TRBV6-2 or TRBV6-3 and J is TRBJ2-2, with D maybe TRBD1 (6 bases). Germline assignment: CDR1 MNHEY and CDR2 SVGEGT. Trimming pared 3 bases from V and 1 base from J, leaving 12 bases between. This CDR3 is 16 amino acids long. CDR3 sequence reads: CASSYFGQMNTGELFF. CDR3 sequence (DNA): TGTGCCAGCAGTTATTTTGGACAGATGAACACCGGGGAGCTGTTTTTT.

As for this clone: The sample carries other DNA sequences with the same CDR3. CDR3: CATSDPGQGNTEAFF. CDR3 sequence (DNA): TGTGCCACCAGTGATCCGGGACAGGGGAACACTGAAGCTTTCTTT. The chain recombines TRBV24-1 with TRBJ1-1, with 9 bases matching TRBD1. Germline loops: CDR1 KGHDR, CDR2 SFDVKD. The V segment lost 3 bases and the J segment 1 base; nucleotides outside the gene matches: 2. The CDR3 is 15 residues long.

This rearrangement joins TRBV18 to TRBJ1-1, with 7 bases fitting TRBD1. Germline V gene lookup returns CDR1 KGHSH and CDR2 LQKENI. The length of the CDR3 is 15 residues. V lost 8 bases, J lost 0 bases, and 9 bases stayed unmatched. Here the CDR3 reads CASRRDSSMNTEAFF. CDR3 nucleotides: TGTGCCAGCCGTAGGGACAGTAGTATGAACACTGAAGCTTTCTTT.

This clone has a single count. This chain uses TRBV5-1 with TRBJ1-2; D perhaps matches TRBD1 (5 bases). V shed 0 bases and J shed 8 bases, with 11 bases lying between them. CDR1 and CDR2 (germline): SGHRS, YFSETQ. There are 13 residues in the CDR3. The CDR3 reads CASSLAGFDGYTF. CDR3 nucleotides: TGCGCCAGCAGCTTGGCAGGGTTTGACGGCTACACCTTC.